This T cell receptor beta chain was recovered during a study of T cell responses to AZD1222 COVID-19 vaccine. V dropped 2 bases and J dropped 0 bases, with 8 bases sitting between them. In germline, CDR1 is LGHDT, CDR2 YNNKEL (reference sequence). The CDR3 is 15 residues long. The protocol was immunoSEQ multiplex PCR, while the TCRdb copy is restricted to in-frame clones and leaves out a portion. The sample has fewer than 80,000 clones, approximately 90% seen once. The chain employs TRBV3-1 (or the pseudogene TRBV3-2) and TRBJ1-3; D remains ambiguous. This receptor was taken from an adult who received the MenACWY meningococcal vaccine as a control. The sample in question was peripheral blood, obtained 28 days after the second dose of the MenACWY control vaccine. CDR3 sequence reads: CASSQWTGSGNTIYF. CDR3 nucleotide sequence: TGTGCCAGCAGCCAATGGACGGGCTCTGGAAACACCATATATTTT.